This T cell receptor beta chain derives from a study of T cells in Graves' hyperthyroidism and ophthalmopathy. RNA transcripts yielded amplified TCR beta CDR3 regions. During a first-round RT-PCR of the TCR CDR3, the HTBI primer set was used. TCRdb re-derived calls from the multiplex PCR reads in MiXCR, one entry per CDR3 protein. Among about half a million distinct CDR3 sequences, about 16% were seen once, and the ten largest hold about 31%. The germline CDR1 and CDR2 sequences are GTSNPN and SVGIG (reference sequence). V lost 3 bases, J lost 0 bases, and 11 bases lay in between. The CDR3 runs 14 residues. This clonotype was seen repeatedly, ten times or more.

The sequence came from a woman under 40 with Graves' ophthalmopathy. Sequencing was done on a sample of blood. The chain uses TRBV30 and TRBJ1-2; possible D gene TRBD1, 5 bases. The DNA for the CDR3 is TGTGCCTGGAGGAGGGCAGGGTCTAACTATGGCTACACCTTC. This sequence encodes CAWRRAGSNYGYTF.